Given below is one T cell receptor beta chain in context. Its antigen remains unknown. This record belongs to a study of shared clonotypes between healthy human individuals. In the study overall: Per donor, three plates held CD4 naive cells, three held CD4 memory, two held CD8 naive and one held CD8 memory.

Libraries were prepared by immunoSEQ multiplex PCR; TCRdb keeps only in-frame clonotypes and omits some of them. The sample has over a million clones; roughly 75% are singletons. The split of CD4+ cells yielded CD45RA+ naive and CD45RA-negative memory subsets. Study-level points and caveats: It was anticipated that sequencing depth would influence how many clonotypes donors shared.

Sequencing was performed on memory CD4+ T cells sorted from blood. Subset of the sample: CD45RA-negative fraction. This sequence was found in a man aged 18 to 30 in good health.

CDR3 amino acids: CASSVTQGAHLHF. The DNA of the CDR3 is TGTGCCAGCAGCGTCACGCAGGGGGCTCACCTCCACTTT. This chain uses TRBV7-6 with TRBJ1-6, with TRBD1 matching 8 bases. Germline V CDR1 and CDR2: SGHVS, FNYEAQ. Germline trimming cut 5 bases from V and 15 bases from J; bases unmatched to any gene: 9. The CDR3 has 13 residues.